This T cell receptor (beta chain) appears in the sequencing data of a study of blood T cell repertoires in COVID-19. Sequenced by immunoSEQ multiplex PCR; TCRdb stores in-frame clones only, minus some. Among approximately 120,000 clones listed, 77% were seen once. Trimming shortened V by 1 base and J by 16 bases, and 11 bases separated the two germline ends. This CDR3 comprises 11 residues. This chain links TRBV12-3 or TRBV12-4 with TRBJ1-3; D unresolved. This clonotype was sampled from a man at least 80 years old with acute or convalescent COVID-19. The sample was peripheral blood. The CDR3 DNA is TGTGCCAGCAGTTTAGTGGAGGCCCTCTATTTT. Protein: CASSLVEALYF.